This TCR beta chain was obtained from a study of shared clonotypes between healthy human individuals (dated by TCRdb to 2020 to 2022). Study-wide context: The cohort comprised a couple of women and a few men aged 18 to 49 years. Between about 0.85 and 8.9 billion PBMCs per donor were obtained by leukapheresis. The study deeply sequenced blood TCR repertoires of five healthy adults to estimate repertoire size and the extent of clonotype sharing between individuals. Different laboratories and diverse techniques were used to prepare libraries and sequence TCR repertoires, to increase sequencing depth and limit assay-specific biases.

This clone was observed a single time. What antigen it recognizes has not been identified. Qualities for individual bases were not recorded, and no much larger clone is one base off. Donors were healthy HIV-negative adults with no recently reported acute infections or vaccinations. Only Caucasian adults living in Nashville, Tennessee, USA were represented among the donors. For unsorted samples, 84 million or so PBMCs were counted, and genomic DNA was extracted using the QIAamp DNA Blood Mini kit. Blood was obtained by leukapheresis, after which PBMCs were separated by Ficoll-Histopaque density gradient centrifugation and cryopreserved in liquid nitrogen vapor phase. TCR CDR3 regions were amplified from genomic DNA by multiplex PCR using the deep immunoSEQ assay. Extracted genomic DNA from each cell subset was spread evenly across all wells of several immunoSEQ 96-well plates, with each plate serving as a replicate. For unsorted PBMC, each replicate PCR was loaded with about 270 ng genomic DNA, equivalent to tens of thousands of T cell genomes. Unsorted PBMC genomic DNA was sequenced across ten immunoSEQ deep assay plates. Purified libraries were quantified with a Qubit 3.0 fluorometer, sized on a Bioanalyzer 2100, and re-quantified with the KAPA Library Quantification kit. A separate single-read 150-cycle Illumina NextSeq 550 flow cell was used to sequence each immunoSEQ 96-well plate. In the source study's methods: Because only junctional sequences without quality scores were contained in the immunoSEQ output, filtering matching that applied to full-length reads could not be performed. Sequences were annotated with PyIR, a Python wrapper for IgBLAST v1.9, and V/J genes and CDR3 were assigned using IMGT germline references. Reads were filtered out if the reads had weak V/J assignments (E-value above 1e-6), no CDR3, stop codons, out-of-frame junctions, or ambiguous translated residues. V3J clonotypes were defined by identical inferred V gene, J gene, and CDR3 amino acid sequence. The percentage overlap between two repertoires was calculated by dividing the number of shared unique clonotypes by the size of the smaller repertoire. RTK rarefaction, the Chao1 estimator, and Recon v2.1 estimates of unobserved clonotypes were used to assess repertoire richness. This is the immuneACCESS table as TCRdb keeps it, with only in-frame sequences that have V and J called. A part of the clones is gone; compared with another copy, unresolved V genes explain less than half, and the rest is unexplained. That table is the source of V, J and clone size, and D and trimming were worked out from the DNA. The sample table shows hundreds of thousands of clones, and over 60% are seen once. The ten biggest clones cover 13% of the sample.

What the work shows at the level of the full study, not this receptor alone: Sampling was restricted to blood, and TCR repertoires in tissues likely differ from the TCR repertoires found in blood. Because the study included only a small number of donors, the genetic and exposure-history diversity represented was limited. Based on pairwise subsampling, the degree of clonotype sharing among donors was expected to be affected by sequencing depth.

V is reduced by 3 bases and J by 2 bases, leaving a spacing of 14 bases between them. CDR3 length: 15 amino acids, cysteine to phenylalanine. Only CDR3 DNA remains: 45 bases, in frame from the first base. The germline V gene yields MDHEN for CDR1 and SYDVKM for CDR2. This chain is built from TRBV28 and TRBJ2-7; the D segment could be TRBD2, given 6 matching bases. This clonotype was sampled from a middle-aged woman in good health. Some clones in this sample may be carry-over from other donors' samples. Sequenced: PBMCs. The DNA sequence is given as TGTGCCAGCAGTTTGGGGACTCCTGCTACCTACGAGCAGTACTTC. This sequence encodes CASSLGTPATYEQYF. With the portions outside the CDR3 filled from the reference TRBV28 and TRBJ2-7 genes, the complete variable region becomes DVKVTQSSRYLVKRTGEKVFLECVQDMDHENMFWYRQDPGLGLRLIYFSYDVKMKEKGDIPEGYSVSREKKERFSLILESASTNQTSMYLCASSLGTPATYEQYFGPGTRLTVT.